The 12 T cell receptor beta chains below all came from one sample that was sequenced in a study of CD8+ T cells in alopecia areata. This sample's treatment: oral pan-JAK inhibitor, 5-10 mg twice daily. Sequencing used cDNA as its template, made by extracting RNA and reverse transcribing it. Method: immunoSEQ multiplex PCR; TCRdb's copy keeps in-frame clones and lacks some. The data hold 150,000 to 200,000 clones, with approximately 62% observed a single time. This specimen consisted of CD4+ T cells sorted from blood, obtained at week 24, from a patient treated with tofacitinib. These receptors all come from a human donor with alopecia areata.

The chain joins TRBV25-1 to TRBJ2-7; D unresolved. V was trimmed by 3 bases and J by 3 bases, leaving 9 bases between them. Germline CDR1 reads MGHDK; CDR2 reads SYGVNS. The CDR3 covers 13 residues. This CDR3 reads CASSERSIYEQYF. As DNA, the CDR3 is TGTGCCAGCAGTGAGCGGTCAATCTACGAGCAGTACTTC.

Only a few counts were recorded for this clone. This rearrangement joins TRBV7-9 to TRBJ1-3, with 9 bases identical to TRBD1. With 5 bases clipped from V and 6 bases from J, the junction kept 8 bases outside the gene matches. There are 15 residues in the CDR3. The V gene's germline CDR1 is SEHNR and CDR2 FQNEAQ (reference sequence). Written as DNA, the CDR3 is TGTGCCAGCAGCGCTTGGACAGGGGCTGAAAACACCATATATTTT. This gives the protein CASSAWTGAENTIYF.

The chain couples TRBV29-1 to TRBJ1-2; TRBD1 matches 8 bases. V shed 7 bases and J 6 bases; nucleotides not matched to a gene: 10. Germline values: CDR1 SQVTM, CDR2 ANQGSEA. CDR3 size: 13 residues. The CDR3 reads CSAGQGMKDGYTF. CDR3 in DNA: TGCAGCGCAGGACAGGGTATGAAGGATGGCTACACCTTC.

This clone has a handful of counts. V usage is TRBV29-1 and J usage is TRBJ1-5; 8 bases align to TRBD1. This CDR3 spans 13 amino acids. Germline V gene data show CDR1 as SQVTM and CDR2 as ANQGSEA. Germline trimming cut 5 bases from V and 7 bases from J; bases unmatched to any gene: 7. The DNA for the CDR3 is TGCAGCGTTCGGACAGGGTGGGACCAGCCCCAGCATTTT. Translating it yields CSVRTGWDQPQHF.

The table lists this clone with a count of one. The rearrangement joins TRBV30 to TRBJ1-2; D not resolved. The CDR3 loop spans 11 amino acids. Germline V gene data show CDR1 as GTSNPN and CDR2 as SVGIG (reference sequence). The V gene lost 3 bases and the J gene lost 4 bases, with 6 bases spanning the gap. CDR3: CAWRVAYGYTF. CDR3 coding DNA: TGTGCCTGGAGGGTCGCCTATGGCTACACCTTC.

The chain uses TRBV6-5 and TRBJ1-4, with D perhaps TRBD1 (5 bases). The ends were cut back, 6 bases at V and 4 bases at J, with 12 bases in the middle. The CDR3 covers 14 residues. The V gene's germline CDR1 is MNHEY and CDR2 SVGAGI. CDR3 residues: CASRSGTHNEKLFF. In DNA form, the CDR3 reads TGTGCCAGCAGATCCGGGACGCATAATGAAAAACTGTTTTTT.

V usage is TRBV2 and J usage is TRBJ2-3; D tentatively fits TRBD1 or TRBD2 (5 bases each). CDR1 and CDR2 from the germline V gene are SNHLY and FYNNEI. There are 13 residues in the CDR3. Trimming took off 8 bases at V and 0 bases at J, with 9 bases between the two ends. The CDR3 spells CASGTGSTDTQYF. The DNA of the CDR3 is TGTGCCAGCGGGACGGGAAGCACAGATACGCAGTATTTT.

DNA of the CDR3: TGCGCCAGCAGCTGGACAGGGGAGGATACGCAGTATTTT. It is translated as CASSWTGEDTQYF. The chain recombines TRBV5-1 with TRBJ2-3; 9 bases align to TRBD1. The V and J ends lost 3 bases and 6 bases, in that order; junction bases with no gene match: 2. CDR1 is SGHRS and CDR2 is YFSETQ in the germline V gene. This CDR3 contains 13 residues.

The rearrangement joins TRBV20-1 to TRBJ2-7; D unclear. The CDR3 loop spans 11 amino acids. The germline V gene has CDR1 DFQATT and CDR2 SNEGSKA (reference sequence). V shed 4 bases and J shed 4 bases, with 8 bases lying between them. This CDR3 is CSATSTYEQYF. The CDR3 DNA reads as TGCAGTGCTACCAGCACTTACGAGCAGTACTTC.

This clone was detected only a few times. The rearrangement uses TRBV29-1 and TRBJ2-6; 9 positions agree with TRBD1. The CDR3 runs to 17 residues. CDR1 and CDR2 (germline): SQVTM, ANQGSEA. J was trimmed by 0 bases and V by 5 bases; bases with no gene match: 8. CDR3 region: CSVSGQGISSGANVLTF. CDR3 bases: TGCAGCGTTTCCGGACAGGGGATCAGCTCTGGGGCCAACGTCCTGACTTTC.

The rearrangement links TRBV5-1 to TRBJ2-7; 8 bases agree with TRBD1. Germline V gene lookup returns CDR1 SGHRS and CDR2 YFSETQ. The J segment lost 4 bases and the V segment lost 6 bases, leaving 15 bases of the junction unmatched. This CDR3 comprises 16 residues. The CDR3: CASKVGSAGGAYEQYF. The CDR3 DNA is TGCGCCAGCAAGGTCGGTAGCGCAGGGGGCGCTTACGAGCAGTACTTC.

The V and J genes are TRBV19 and TRBJ2-1; the match to TRBD1 covers 9 bases. V trimming: 4 bases; J trimming: 8 bases; junction bases outside the gene matches: 3. The CDR3 loop spans 13 amino acids. In germline, CDR1 is LNHDA, CDR2 SQIVND (reference sequence). Here the CDR3 reads CASSSDRGYEQFF. The CDR3 coding sequence is TGTGCCAGTAGTAGCGACAGGGGGTATGAGCAGTTCTTC. The entire variable domain, with the rest obtained from reference TRBV19 and TRBJ2-1, is as follows: DGGITQSPKYLFRKEGQNVTLSCEQNLNHDAMYWYRQDPGQGLRLIYYSQIVNDFQKGDIAEGYSVSREKKESFPLTVTSAQKNPTAFYLCASSSDRGYEQFFGPGTRLTVL.